There are a few counts of the clone carrying this T cell receptor (beta chain). Its antigen is undetermined. The use of a sample-barcoded 5' primer and a J-beta primer mix characterized a second PCR of roughly 6 to 12 cycles. One entry per CDR3 protein results from TCRdb running MiXCR on the 5' RACE reads. In the table there are hundreds of thousands of distinct CDR3 sequences, 20% to 30% of which are singletons. The J segment lost 2 bases and the V segment lost 2 bases, leaving 3 bases of the junction unmatched. Per germline, CDR1 MNHEY and CDR2 SVGAGI. The CDR3 has 15 amino acids. Drawn from each donor were around 9.1 milliliters of peripheral blood. The data are from a study of blood T cells in healthy people across ages. Broader study findings: Strong correlation linked observed beta diversity and percent naive T cells.

In addition, the sample was reused for a study of T cells of mothers and their children.

The TCR originated in a boy under 18 in good health. What was sequenced was blood. The chain has TRBV6-5 and TRBJ2-4; 7 bases match TRBD1. In DNA form, the CDR3 reads TGTGCCAGCAGTTACAAGGGACAGTCCAAAAACATTCAGTACTTC. Translation: CASSYKGQSKNIQYF.